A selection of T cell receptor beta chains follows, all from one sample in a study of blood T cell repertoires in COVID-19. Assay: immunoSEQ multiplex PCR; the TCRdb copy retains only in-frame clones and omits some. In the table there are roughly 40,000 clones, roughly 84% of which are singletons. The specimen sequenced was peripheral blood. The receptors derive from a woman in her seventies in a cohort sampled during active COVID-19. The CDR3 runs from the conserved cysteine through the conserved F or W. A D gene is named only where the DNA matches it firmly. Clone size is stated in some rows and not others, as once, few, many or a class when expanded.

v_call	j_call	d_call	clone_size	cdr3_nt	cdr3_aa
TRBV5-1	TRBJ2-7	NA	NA	TGCGCCAGCAGCTTGGCCATCGGCGGGGCCGTCTACGAGCAGTACTTC	CASSLAIGGAVYEQYF
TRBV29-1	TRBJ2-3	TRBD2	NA	TGCAGCGTTACTCCGGGGGGGGGCACAGATACGCAGTATTTT	CSVTPGGGTDTQYF
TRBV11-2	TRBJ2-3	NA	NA	TGTGCCAGCAGCCCGCGAACAAACAGTGGCACAGATACGCAGTATTTT	CASSPRTNSGTDTQYF
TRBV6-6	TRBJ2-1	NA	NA	TGTGCCAGCAACTCCCGGGGCAATGAGCAGTTCTTC	CASNSRGNEQFF
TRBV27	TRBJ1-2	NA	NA	TGTGCCAGCAGCGATTTTGGGGGCGCGTCAGTCAGTGGCTACACCTTC	CASSDFGGASVSGYTF
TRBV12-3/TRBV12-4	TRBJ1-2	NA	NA	TGTGCCAGCAGTTTACGCGGGAACTATGGCTACACCTTC	CASSLRGNYGYTF
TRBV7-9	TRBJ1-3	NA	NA	TGTGCCAGCAGAAGCAATCCCCCTAGCTCTGGAAACACCATATATTTT	CASRSNPPSSGNTIYF
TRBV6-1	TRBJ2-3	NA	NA	TGTGCCAGCAGTGGGGGTACAGGGTTTAGCACAGATACGCAGTATTTT	CASSGGTGFSTDTQYF
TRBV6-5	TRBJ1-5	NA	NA	TGTGCCAGCCCCGAGTGGCCCCAGCATTTT	CASPEWPQHF
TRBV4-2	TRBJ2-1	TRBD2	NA	TGTGCCAGCAGCCAAGACCGACTAGCGGGAGGCGGGGATGAGCAGTTCTTC	CASSQDRLAGGGDEQFF
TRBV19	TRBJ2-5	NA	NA	TGTGCCAGTAGTATTGGGCAGGGAAAAGGCCAAGAGACCCAGTACTTC	CASSIGQGKGQETQYF
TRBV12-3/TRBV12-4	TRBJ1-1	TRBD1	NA	TGTGCCAGCAGTTTAGAGGACAGGGGGGCTTTCTTT	CASSLEDRGAFF
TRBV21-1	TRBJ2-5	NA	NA	TGTGCCAGCAGCCCGGAGACCCAGTACTTC	CASSPETQYF
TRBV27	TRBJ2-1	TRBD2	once	TGTGCCAGCAGTTTTATGGGCGGGACTAGCGGGATCTATGAGCAGTTCTTC	CASSFMGGTSGIYEQFF
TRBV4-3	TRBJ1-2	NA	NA	TGCGCCAGCAGCCAAGAGGCGGGGGCCGGGTATGGCTACACCTTC	CASSQEAGAGYGYTF
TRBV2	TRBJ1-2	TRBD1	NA	TGTGCCAGCCCTCGGACAGGGGGCTATGGCTACACCTTC	CASPRTGGYGYTF
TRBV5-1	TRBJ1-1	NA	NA	TGCGCCAGCAGCTTGTGGGCTACACAAGGGGTGAACACTGAAGCTTTCTTT	CASSLWATQGVNTEAFF
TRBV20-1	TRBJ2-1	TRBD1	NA	TGCAGTGCTAGTACACCCAGGGGGCGCTCTGAGCAGTTCTTC	CSASTPRGRSEQFF
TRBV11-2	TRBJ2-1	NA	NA	TGTGCCAGCAGCTTAGTGGGCACGGCCTACAATGAGCAGTTCTTC	CASSLVGTAYNEQFF
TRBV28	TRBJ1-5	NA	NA	TGTGCCAGCAGTCCACCCAACAGGGTCAATCAGCCCCAGCATTTT	CASSPPNRVNQPQHF
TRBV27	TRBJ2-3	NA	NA	TGTGCCAGCAGTTTCCGTCGGGGGGCGGGGGCCGGAGGGACGCAGTATTTT	CASSFRRGAGAGGTQYF
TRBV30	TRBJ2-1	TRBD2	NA	TGTGCCTGGAGCCCCCTAGCGGGAGCCTACAATGAGCAGTTCTTC	CAWSPLAGAYNEQFF
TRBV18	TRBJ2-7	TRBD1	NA	TGTGCCAGCTCACCGGGGACAGGGATCTACGAGCAGTACTTC	CASSPGTGIYEQYF
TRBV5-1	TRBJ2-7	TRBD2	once	TGCGCCAGCAGCTTGGACCTAGCGGGAGTAAACGAGCGGTACTTC	CASSLDLAGVNERYF
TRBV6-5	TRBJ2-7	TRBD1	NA	TGTGCCAGCAGCGTAACCGGGACAGGCGCCTACGAGCAGTACTTC	CASSVTGTGAYEQYF
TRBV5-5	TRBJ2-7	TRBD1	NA	TGTGCCAGCAGCGTCGACAGGGCCTTCTACGAGCAGTACTTC	CASSVDRAFYEQYF
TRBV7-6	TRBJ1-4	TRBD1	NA	TGTGCCAGCAGCTTAAGGACAGGGGAGGGTGAAAAACTGTTTTTT	CASSLRTGEGEKLFF
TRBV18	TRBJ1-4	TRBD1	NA	TGTGCCAGCTCAACGACAGGGTCGGGGATTAATGAAAAACTGTTTTTT	CASSTTGSGINEKLFF
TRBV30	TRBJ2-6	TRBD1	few	TGTGCCTGGAGCCGTAGGGACAGCTCTGGGGCCAACGTCCTGACTTTC	CAWSRRDSSGANVLTF
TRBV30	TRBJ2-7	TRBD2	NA	TGTGCCTGGAGTACCCTAGCGGGCTCCTACGAGCAGTACTTC	CAWSTLAGSYEQYF
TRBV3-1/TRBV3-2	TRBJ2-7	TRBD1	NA	TGTGCCAGCAGCCAGCGGACAGGGGGCAACTCCGAGCAGTACTTC	CASSQRTGGNSEQYF
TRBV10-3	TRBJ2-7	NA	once	TGTGCCATCAGGGATGGGGCTCGCGACGAGCAGTACTTC	CAIRDGARDEQYF
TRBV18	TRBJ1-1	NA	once	TGTGCCAGCTCACCACCGGGAGTGCCTGAAGCTTTCTTT	CASSPPGVPEAFF
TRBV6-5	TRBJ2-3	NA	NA	TGTGCCAGCAGAATACTCCTCGGCACAGATACGCAGTATTTT	CASRILLGTDTQYF
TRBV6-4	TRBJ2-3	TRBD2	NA	TGTGCCAGCAGTGAAACTAGCGGGCCCACAGATACGCAGTATTTT	CASSETSGPTDTQYF
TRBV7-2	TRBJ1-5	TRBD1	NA	TGTGCCAGCAGCCCGCAACAGGGGAGCAATCAGCCCCAGCATTTT	CASSPQQGSNQPQHF
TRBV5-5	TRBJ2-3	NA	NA	TGTGCCAGCAGCCGAGTAGGACTGAACTCTGGAGATACGCAGTATTTT	CASSRVGLNSGDTQYF
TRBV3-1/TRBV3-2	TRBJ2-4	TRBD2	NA	TGTGCCAGCAGTCCGGCTAGCGGGATGGATATTCAGTACTTC	CASSPASGMDIQYF
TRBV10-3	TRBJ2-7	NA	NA	TGTGCCAGCAGAGGCCCGGACAGTTCCTTGGAGCACTTC	CASRGPDSSLEHF
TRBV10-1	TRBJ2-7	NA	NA	TGCGCCAGCAGTGACTACTCCTACGAGCAGTACTTC	CASSDYSYEQYF
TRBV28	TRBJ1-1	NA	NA	TGTGCCAGCAGTTCACAGGGTGCTGAAGCTTTCTTT	CASSSQGAEAFF
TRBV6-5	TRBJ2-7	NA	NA	TGTGCCAGCAGTTACTCTGGACTACTCTCCTACGAGCAGTACTTC	CASSYSGLLSYEQYF
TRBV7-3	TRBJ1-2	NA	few	TGTGCCAGCAGCTTGGGCAGGGGCCCTAACTATGGCTACACCTTC	CASSLGRGPNYGYTF
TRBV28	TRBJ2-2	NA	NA	TGTGCCAGCAGCCTCCCCGACTCAATTGGGACCGGGGAGCTGTTTTTT	CASSLPDSIGTGELFF
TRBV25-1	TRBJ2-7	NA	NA	TGTGCCAGCAAAACTAGGACGGAGTACTTC	CASKTRTEYF
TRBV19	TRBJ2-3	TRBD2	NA	TGTGCCAGTAGTATTCGACTAGCCACAGATACGCAGTATTTT	CASSIRLATDTQYF